This section outlines one TCR beta chain sequence together with its context. The antigen is undetermined. This sample was taken from a study of T cell responses to AZD1222 COVID-19 vaccine. Study-level information: Some second doses came at about 4 weeks and others at about 12 weeks; these were pooled. Findings and limits, study-wide: Receipt of two AZD1222 doses was followed by a rise in Spike-specific TCR breadth and depth.

Libraries were prepared by immunoSEQ multiplex PCR; TCRdb keeps only in-frame clonotypes and omits some of them. The table includes under 150,000 clones, 90% to 95% detected once. The TCR sequence derives from an adult in good health. This sample comprised peripheral blood, obtained on day 0 of AZD1222 vaccination.

CDR3 nucleotide sequence: TGTGCCAGCAGTGAAACGGTAGGAGCGGGGGACTCGGAGCAGTTCTTC. This sequence encodes CASSETVGAGDSEQFF. The V gene is TRBV6-4, the J gene TRBJ2-1, with 8 positions matching TRBD2. V was clipped by 3 bases and J by 10 bases; unmatched bases: 14. CDR1 MRHNA and CDR2 SNTAGT come from the germline V gene. The CDR3 contains 16 residues.